This T cell receptor beta chain was recovered during a study of T cell changes during pregnancy in multiple sclerosis. The CDR3 sequence is 18 residues long. J was trimmed by 5 bases and V by 1 base; bases with no gene match: 14. CDR1 is SGHVS and CDR2 is FQNEAQ in the germline V gene. The data were produced by immunoSEQ multiplex PCR, yet TCRdb's version contains in-frame clones alone and is incomplete. The sample shows tens of thousands of clones, around nine tenths of them seen only once. The material was CD8+ T cells from peripheral blood mononuclear cells, obtained in the third trimester of pregnancy. The clonotype was recovered from a female donor with multiple sclerosis, enrolled in a pregnancy study. This chain joins TRBV7-8 and TRBJ2-5; 9 nucleotides agree with TRBD2. The CDR3 nucleotides are TGTGCCAGCAGCTTAGTCCGGGGTAGCGGGGGTTTTATGGAGACCCAGTACTTC. Translated, it gives CASSLVRGSGGFMETQYF.